Below, 25 T cell receptor beta chains from the same sample are listed, as sequenced in a study of blood T cell repertoires in COVID-19. Method: immunoSEQ multiplex PCR; TCRdb's copy keeps in-frame clones and lacks some. Of around 400,000 clones listed, 89% were seen once; the top ten hold 1.7%. Specimen: PBMCs or T cells enriched from blood (not recorded which). The receptors here all came from a woman aged 25 to 39 who had recovered from COVID-19.

The V and J genes are TRBV3-1 (or the pseudogene TRBV3-2) and TRBJ2-7; 11 bases are a match to TRBD1. This CDR3 has 15 amino acids. J gave up 4 bases and V 4 bases, and 6 bases lay outside the gene matches. In germline, CDR1 is LGHDT, CDR2 YNNKEL (reference sequence). Here the CDR3 DNA reads TGTGCCAGCAGCCGCGGGACAGGGGGTATATACGAGCAGTACTTC. It yields the protein CASSRGTGGIYEQYF.

The chain is built from TRBV19 and TRBJ1-3; D is ambiguous. CDR3 length: 14 amino acids. Germline lookup yields CDR1 LNHDA and CDR2 SQIVND (reference sequence). Trimming cost V 6 bases and J 0 bases, with 9 bases left between them. As DNA, the CDR3 is TGTGCCAGTAGCGTTTTGGCCTCTGGAAACACCATATATTTT. It codes for CASSVLASGNTIYF.

The chain has TRBV27 and TRBJ1-3, with D possibly being TRBD1 (6 bases). Germline lookup yields CDR1 MNHEY and CDR2 SMNVEV (reference sequence). This CDR3 is built from 16 residues. V was shortened by 5 bases and J by 0 bases, with 14 bases between the two germline ends. The CDR3 protein is CASSGLGGSSGNTIYF. CDR3 nucleotide sequence: TGTGCCAGCAGTGGGCTTGGGGGCTCCTCTGGAAACACCATATATTTT.

The gene calls are TRBV7-6 and TRBJ1-4, with TRBD1 identical over 7 bases. The germline gives CDR1 SGHVS, CDR2 FNYEAQ. The CDR3 extends over 14 amino acids. The junction had 2 bases not matched to a gene; V was cut back by 2 bases and J by 5 bases. CDR3: CASSLQGGNEKLFF. CDR3 in DNA: TGTGCCAGCAGCTTACAGGGGGGAAATGAAAAACTGTTTTTT.

Only a few counts were recorded for this clone. The V call is TRBV5-1, the J call TRBJ1-1, with TRBD1 matching 9 bases. This CDR3 is built from 15 residues. Germline V lookup: CDR1 SGHRS, CDR2 YFSETQ. The junction had 7 bases not matched to a gene; V was cut back by 5 bases and J by 2 bases. CDR3 sequence reads: CASSRTGDLNTEAFF. The CDR3 bases are TGCGCCAGCAGTCGGACAGGGGACCTTAACACTGAAGCTTTCTTT.

The chain combines TRBV25-1 with TRBJ2-1; TRBD2 might be the D (6 bases). The CDR3 totals 15 residues. Germline CDR1 MGHDK, CDR2 SYGVNS. V lost 9 bases to trimming and J lost 3 bases, with 18 bases between them. The chain's CDR3 is CASTPSLAVYNEQFF. The CDR3 DNA is TGTGCCAGTACTCCCTCGTTAGCGGTCTACAATGAGCAGTTCTTC.

The V and J genes are TRBV11-2 and TRBJ1-6; 8 bases match TRBD1. CDR1 is SGHAT and CDR2 is FQNNGV in the germline V gene. After removal of 5 bases from V and 14 bases from J, the junction contained 11 bases not matched to a gene. This CDR3 has 14 amino acids. Written as DNA, the CDR3 is TGTGCCAGCAGCAGCGAAGGACAGGGAATGGCCCTCCACTTT. It yields the protein CASSSEGQGMALHF.

The chain uses TRBV15 and TRBJ1-2; TRBD1 matches 10 bases. CDR1 and CDR2 (germline): LNHNV, YYDKDF (reference sequence). V was clipped by 1 base and J by 6 bases; unmatched bases: 2. This CDR3 contains 14 residues. CDR3 residues: CATSRAGQGDGYTF. The CDR3 region has the DNA TGTGCCACCAGCAGAGCAGGACAGGGGGATGGCTACACCTTC.

The chain uses TRBV5-1 and TRBJ1-1, with D perhaps TRBD1 (6 bases). CDR1 and CDR2 (germline): SGHRS, YFSETQ. The CDR3 totals 14 residues. The V and J ends lost 5 bases and 3 bases respectively, with 14 bases between them. Written as DNA, the CDR3 is TGCGCCAGCAGAGCTCAGGGGTGGGACACTGAAGCTTTCTTT. This gives the protein CASRAQGWDTEAFF.

The V gene is TRBV5-1, the J gene TRBJ2-1; the D gene is possibly TRBD2 (5 bases). The germline V gene has CDR1 SGHRS and CDR2 YFSETQ. V was shortened by 5 bases and J by 7 bases, with 10 bases between the two germline ends. This CDR3 is built from 12 residues. CDR3 amino acids: CASSLPGNEQFF. The CDR3 DNA reads as TGCGCCAGCAGTCTCCCGGGAAATGAGCAGTTCTTC.

This sequence joins TRBV30 and TRBJ2-5; D gene uncertain. Germline assignment: CDR1 GTSNPN and CDR2 SVGIG (reference sequence). V dropped 4 bases and J dropped 5 bases, with 17 bases sitting between them. The length of the CDR3 is 14 residues. CDR3 loop: CAWIPWSSRETQYF. CDR3 in DNA: TGTGCCTGGATCCCCTGGTCCAGCAGGGAGACCCAGTACTTC.

The V call is TRBV30, the J call TRBJ2-5, with D possibly being TRBD2 (7 bases). Per the germline V gene, CDR1 is GTSNPN and CDR2 is SVGIG (reference sequence). With 0 bases removed from V and 4 bases from J, the gap between germline ends came to 12 bases. This CDR3 contains 14 residues. The CDR3: CAWSVSGGGETQYF. CDR3 in DNA: TGTGCCTGGAGTGTATCGGGGGGCGGAGAGACCCAGTACTTC. Using reference TRBV30 and TRBJ2-5 for the parts outside the CDR3, the full variable domain is SQTIHQWPATLVQPVGSPLSLECTVEGTSNPNLYWYRQAAGRGLQLLFYSVGIGQISSEVPQNLSASRPQDRQFILSSKKLLLSDSGFYLCAWSVSGGGETQYFGPGTRLLVL.

The chain is built from TRBV19 and TRBJ2-3; possible D gene TRBD2, 6 bases. This CDR3 spans 17 amino acids. Trimming took 0 bases from V and 0 from J, leaving 13 bases between them. Germline assignment: CDR1 LNHDA and CDR2 SQIVND (reference sequence). In DNA form, the CDR3 reads TGTGCCAGTAGTATAGATTTGGGAGGCGGTAGCACAGATACGCAGTATTTT. It specifies CASSIDLGGGSTDTQYF.

V usage is TRBV29-1 and J usage is TRBJ2-7; D may be TRBD2 (6 bases). The CDR3 has 12 residues. Germline CDR1 and CDR2: SQVTM and ANQGSEA. With 7 bases removed from V and 7 bases from J, the gap between germline ends came to 17 bases. The CDR3 protein is CSALTSRGEQYF. The CDR3 nucleotides read TGCAGCGCCCTTACTAGCCGTGGGGAGCAGTACTTC.

The V call is TRBV7-2, the J call TRBJ1-2; TRBD1 matches at 7 bases. With 0 bases clipped from V and 4 bases from J, the junction kept 5 bases outside the gene matches. This CDR3 is 15 amino acids long. CDR1 SGHTA and CDR2 FQGNSA come from the germline V gene. The CDR3 sequence: CASSLAKTGPYGYTF. CDR3 bases: TGTGCCAGCAGCTTAGCGAAGACAGGGCCCTATGGCTACACCTTC.

This rearrangement joins TRBV11-2 to TRBJ1-1, with 7 bases aligning to TRBD1. Germline assignment: CDR1 SGHAT and CDR2 FQNNGV. The CDR3 is 16 residues long. Trimming removed 0 bases from V and 8 bases from J; junction bases left unmatched: 12. The CDR3 coding sequence is TGTGCCAGCAGCTTAGACAGGGGCGGTTTAGGGGGCGAAGCTTTCTTT. Protein: CASSLDRGGLGGEAFF.

This clone was picked up one time. The J gene is TRBJ1-6, the V gene TRBV28; D is unclear. Deletions cut 3 bases from V and 0 bases from J, with 9 bases between. The CDR3 has 16 amino acids. Germline assignment: CDR1 MDHEN and CDR2 SYDVKM. The CDR3 DNA reads TGTGCCAGCAGTTTTCTATGGAGCTCCTATAATTCACCCCTCCACTTT. Protein product: CASSFLWSSYNSPLHF.

The rearrangement links TRBV30 to TRBJ2-1; TRBD2 aligns across 9 bases. Germline CDR1 GTSNPN, CDR2 SVGIG (reference sequence). V lost 8 bases, J lost 0 bases, and 11 bases stayed unmatched. The CDR3 totals 16 residues. In DNA, the CDR3 is TGTGCCCCACAAGCGGGGGGCCATCGCTCCTACAATGAGCAGTTCTTC. Translated: CAPQAGGHRSYNEQFF.

This chain uses TRBV29-1 with TRBJ1-1; possible D gene TRBD1, 6 bases. CDR1 and CDR2 (germline): SQVTM, ANQGSEA. The CDR3 spans 13 residues. With 7 bases removed from V and 0 bases from J, the gap between germline ends came to 12 bases. The CDR3 spells CSARQEMNTEAFF. The CDR3 DNA follows: TGCAGCGCCCGACAGGAGATGAACACTGAAGCTTTCTTT. The full variable domain, completed using reference TRBV29-1 and TRBJ1-1, is SAVISQKPSRDICQRGTSLTIQCQVDSQVTMMFWYRQQPGQSLTLIATANQGSEATYESGFVIDKFPISRPNLTFSTLTVSNMSPEDSSIYLCSARQEMNTEAFFGQGTRLTVV.

The CDR3 spells CASSDRRAEAFF. DNA for the CDR3: TGTGCCAGCAGTGATCGGAGGGCTGAAGCTTTCTTT. This chain connects TRBV25-1 to TRBJ1-1; the D is unclear. Trimming pared 3 bases from V and 6 bases from J, leaving 8 bases between. The germline CDR1 and CDR2 sequences are MGHDK and SYGVNS. This CDR3 region has 12 residues.

The chain links TRBV5-1 to TRBJ2-3, with TRBD2 matching over 10 bases. With V trimmed by 4 bases and J by 0 bases, 5 bases remained unmatched. This CDR3 comprises 16 residues. Per the germline V gene, CDR1 is SGHRS and CDR2 is YFSETQ. CDR3 nucleotides: TGCGCCAGCAGCACTATAGCGGGAGGAAGCACAGATACGCAGTATTTT. Its translation: CASSTIAGGSTDTQYF.

This clone was recorded a few times. The chain couples TRBV29-1 to TRBJ2-7, with 8 bases identical to TRBD2. Germline values: CDR1 SQVTM, CDR2 ANQGSEA. The CDR3 is made up of 13 amino acids. J lost 6 bases, V lost 4 bases, and 8 bases had no gene match. The CDR3 sequence is CSVVLAVNGEQYF. The CDR3 DNA reads as TGCAGCGTTGTACTAGCGGTAAACGGCGAGCAGTACTTC.

This clone was seen more than once but under ten times. The chain recombines TRBV6-2 or TRBV6-3 with TRBJ2-4; 12 nucleotides agree with TRBD1. The CDR3 is 14 residues long. Looked up from germline, CDR1 is MNHEY and CDR2 is SVGEGT. Trimming removed 2 bases from V and 8 bases from J; junction bases left unmatched: 1. The CDR3 region is CASSYGTGGDIQYF. The CDR3 nucleotides read TGTGCCAGCAGTTACGGGACAGGGGGCGACATTCAGTACTTC.

This rearrangement joins TRBV28 to TRBJ2-1; TRBD2 is a possible D gene (5 bases). The CDR3 totals 16 residues. V was pared by 6 bases and J by 7 bases, with 22 bases between. Germline lookup yields CDR1 MDHEN and CDR2 SYDVKM. The CDR3 here is CASSRPWTLGGNEQFF. The CDR3 bases are TGTGCCAGCAGCCGCCCCTGGACCCTAGGCGGGAATGAGCAGTTCTTC. Supplemented by reference TRBV28 and TRBJ2-1, the full variable domain reads DVKVTQSSRYLVKRTGEKVFLECVQDMDHENMFWYRQDPGLGLRLIYFSYDVKMKEKGDIPEGYSVSREKKERFSLILESASTNQTSMYLCASSRPWTLGGNEQFFGPGTRLTVL.

The V call is TRBV30, the J call TRBJ1-1, with 8 bases lining up with TRBD1. V gave up 1 base and J gave up 0 bases; unmatched junction bases: 10. The germline V gene has CDR1 GTSNPN and CDR2 SVGIG (reference sequence). The CDR3 contains 17 residues. Written as DNA, the CDR3 is TGTGCCTGGAGTGCCTCTCCAGGGGGCGGGATGAACACTGAAGCTTTCTTT. Protein product: CAWSASPGGGMNTEAFF.